This T cell receptor (beta chain) was captured by sequencing in a study of shared clonotypes between healthy human individuals (TCRdb year 2020). The study in broad terms: The cohort included three men and a couple of women between 18 and 49 years of age. To estimate repertoire size and how much clonotype sharing occurs between individuals, the study deeply sequenced the blood TCR repertoires of about 5 healthy adults. Libraries were prepared and TCR repertoires were sequenced by different laboratories using diverse techniques, in order to increase sequencing depth and limit assay-specific biases. Per donor, three plates each were used for CD4 naive and CD4 memory, two for CD8 naive, and one for CD8 memory. Each donor's leukapheresis produced roughly between about 0.9 and 9.5 billion PBMCs. General study outcomes and caveats: The small number of donors limited the genetic and exposure-history diversity represented. Sampling was restricted to blood, and TCR repertoires in tissue are likely to differ from TCR repertoires in blood. Estimated clonotype richness was generally larger for naive than for memory subsets. Clonotypes shared by all four sorted-subset donors showed higher generation probabilities than non-shared clonotypes. Rarefaction of sorted-subset datasets indicated incomplete sequencing despite the large sequencing depth. Across a handful of donors, about 5% of naive CD4, approximately 3.6% of naive CD8, around 2.5% of memory CD4, and 0.4% to 0.45% of memory CD8 clonotypes were shared. Based on pairwise subsampling, the degree of clonotype sharing among donors was expected to be affected by sequencing depth.

Donors were healthy HIV-negative adults with no recently reported acute infections or vaccinations. Every donor was a Caucasian adult living in Nashville, Tennessee, USA. CD8 memory samples consisted of magnetically selected CD45RO+ cells combined with CCR7-negative CD45RA+ effector memory (TemRA) cells. Blood was collected by leukapheresis, and PBMCs were isolated by Ficoll-Histopaque density gradient centrifugation and then cryopreserved in liquid nitrogen vapor phase. Purity and quantity of every magnetically sorted T cell population were checked by analytical flow cytometry. Genomic DNA was isolated from every sorted fraction and measured by UV absorbance on a Nanodrop 2000c. TCR CDR3 regions were amplified from genomic DNA by multiplex PCR using the deep immunoSEQ assay. Extracted genomic DNA from each cell subset was spread evenly across all wells of several immunoSEQ 96-well plates, with each plate serving as a replicate. For sorted subsets, approximately 210 ng genomic DNA, equal to 30,000 to 35,000 T cell genomes, was loaded into each replicate PCR. The purified libraries were quantified using a Qubit 3.0 fluorometer, sized with a Bioanalyzer 2100, and then quantified again using the KAPA Library Quantification kit. A separate single-read 150-cycle Illumina NextSeq 550 flow cell was used to sequence each immunoSEQ 96-well plate. In the paper's pipeline: The immunoSEQ output contained only junctional sequences without quality scores, so filtering could not match that applied to full-length reads. To assign V/J genes and CDR3, sequences were annotated against IMGT germline references using PyIR, a Python wrapper for IgBLAST v1.9. Reads with weak V/J assignments (E-value above 1e-6), missing CDR3, stop codons, out-of-frame junctions, or ambiguous translated residues were removed. A V3J clonotype was defined by an identical inferred V gene, J gene, and CDR3 amino acid sequence. Percentage overlap between repertoires was calculated by dividing the number of shared unique clonotypes by the size of the smaller repertoire. RTK rarefaction, the Chao1 estimator, and Recon v2.1 estimates of unobserved clonotypes were used to assess repertoire richness. OLGA was used to compute generation probabilities for all TCRbeta clonotypes that the gDNA method yielded from a few donors. TCRdb limited this immuneACCESS table to in-frame rearrangements with V and J called. A share of clones is missing; checked studies link under half to unresolved V genes, and the rest is unexplained. V, J and clone size are those of that table, while D and trimming were read from the DNA. The sample table records roughly 660,000 clones; roughly 91% of these occur just once. 30% to 40% of the sample rests with the top ten.

From its cysteine to its phenylalanine, the CDR3 spans 16 amino acids. The CDR3 DNA has 48 bases and is translated from base 1. V is clipped by 6 bases and J by 8 bases, and the sequence between their germline boundaries is 25 bases long. CDR1 is given as MRHNA and CDR2 as SNTAGT, both from the germline V gene. Details on this clone: Which antigen it targets is not known. Per-base quality was not reported, and no clone a single base away is much larger than it.

Input material: memory CD8+ T cells from PBMCs. Sample cell subset or site, as interpreted from the label and publication: CD45RO+ cells pooled with CCR7-negative TemRA cells. The chain employs TRBV6-4 and TRBJ1-2; possibly the D gene is TRBD1, per 6 matching bases. The origin of this receptor is a man aged 18 to 35 in good health. Some clones in this sample may be carry-over from other donors' samples. The DNA sequence reads TGTGCCAGCAGCCAGAGGGCGGGGGGCGAGTTGGAAGGCTACACCTTC. This is translated as CASSQRAGGELEGYTF.